Each of the 2 T cell receptor beta chains below was sequenced from the same sample in a study of CD8+ T cells in alopecia areata. Extracted RNA was reverse transcribed into cDNA, the sequencing template. This table comes from immunoSEQ multiplex PCR, and its TCRdb copy is limited to in-frame clones, with some not included. The sample has nearly 110,000 clones, roughly 89% seen once. Described treatment: oral pan-JAK inhibitor, 5-10 mg twice daily. Source: CD8+ T cells sorted from blood, taken at week 24, from a patient treated with tofacitinib. The receptor set was obtained from a human donor with alopecia areata.

The J gene is TRBJ2-5, the V gene TRBV2; D call uncertain. Trimming cost V 9 bases and J 4 bases, with 9 bases left between them. Germline assignment: CDR1 SNHLY and CDR2 FYNNEI. The CDR3 runs 11 residues. CDR3 nucleotide sequence: TGTGCCAGGAAATTGAGAGAGACCCAGTACTTC. Its translation: CARKLRETQYF.

The V gene is TRBV5-1, the J gene TRBJ2-3; 10 bases are a match to TRBD1. V shed 3 bases and J 4 bases; nucleotides not matched to a gene: 2. Germline V gene data show CDR1 as SGHRS and CDR2 as YFSETQ. This CDR3 is 14 amino acids long. DNA for the CDR3: TGCGCCAGCAGCTCGGGACAGGGGTCAGATACGCAGTATTTT. It translates to CASSSGQGSDTQYF.